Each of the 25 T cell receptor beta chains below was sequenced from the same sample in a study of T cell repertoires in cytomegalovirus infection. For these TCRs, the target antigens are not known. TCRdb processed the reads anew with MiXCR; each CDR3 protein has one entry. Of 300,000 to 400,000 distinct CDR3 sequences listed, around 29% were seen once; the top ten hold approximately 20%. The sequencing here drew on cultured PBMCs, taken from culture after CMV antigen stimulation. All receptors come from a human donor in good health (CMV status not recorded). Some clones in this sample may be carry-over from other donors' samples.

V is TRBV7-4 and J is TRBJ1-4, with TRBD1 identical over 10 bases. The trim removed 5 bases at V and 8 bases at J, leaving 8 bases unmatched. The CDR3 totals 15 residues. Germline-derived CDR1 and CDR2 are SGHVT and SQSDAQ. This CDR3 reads CASSPATGGREKLFF. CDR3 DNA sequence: TGTGCCAGCAGCCCAGCGACAGGGGGCCGCGAAAAACTGTTTTTT.

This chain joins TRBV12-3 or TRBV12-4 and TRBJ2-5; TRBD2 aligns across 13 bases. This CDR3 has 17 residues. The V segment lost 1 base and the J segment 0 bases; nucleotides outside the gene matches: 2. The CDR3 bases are TGTGCCAGCAGTTTAGAACTAGCGGGGGGGCACCAAGAGACCCAGTACTTC. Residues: CASSLELAGGHQETQYF.

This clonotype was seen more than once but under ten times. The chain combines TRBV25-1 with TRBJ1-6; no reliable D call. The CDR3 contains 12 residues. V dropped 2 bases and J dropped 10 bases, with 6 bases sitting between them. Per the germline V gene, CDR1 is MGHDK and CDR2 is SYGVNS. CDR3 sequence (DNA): TGTGCCAGCAGTGAAGGGAAATCACCCCTCCACTTT. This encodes CASSEGKSPLHF. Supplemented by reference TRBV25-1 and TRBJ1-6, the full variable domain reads EADIYQTPRYLVIGTGKKITLECSQTMGHDKMYWYQQDPGMELHLIHYSYGVNSTEKGDLSSESTVSRIRTEHFPLTLESARPSHTSQYLCASSEGKSPLHFGNGTRLTVT.

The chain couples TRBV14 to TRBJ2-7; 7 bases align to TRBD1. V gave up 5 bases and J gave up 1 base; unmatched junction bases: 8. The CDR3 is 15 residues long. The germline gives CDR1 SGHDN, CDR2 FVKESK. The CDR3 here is CASSTGQRGSYEQYF. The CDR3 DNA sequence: TGTGCCAGCAGCACGGGACAGAGGGGGTCCTACGAGCAGTACTTC. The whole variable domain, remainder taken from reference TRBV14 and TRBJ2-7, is EAGVTQFPSHSVIEKGQTVTLRCDPISGHDNLYWYRRVMGKEIKFLLHFVKESKQDESGMPNNRFLAERTGGTYSTLKVQPAELEDSGVYFCASSTGQRGSYEQYFGPGTRLTVT.

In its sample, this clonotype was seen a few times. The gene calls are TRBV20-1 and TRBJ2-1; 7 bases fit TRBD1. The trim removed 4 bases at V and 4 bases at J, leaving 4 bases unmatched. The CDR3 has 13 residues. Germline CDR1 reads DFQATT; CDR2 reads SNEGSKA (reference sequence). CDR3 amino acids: CSATGGFYNEQFF. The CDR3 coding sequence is TGCAGTGCTACAGGGGGTTTTTACAATGAGCAGTTCTTC.

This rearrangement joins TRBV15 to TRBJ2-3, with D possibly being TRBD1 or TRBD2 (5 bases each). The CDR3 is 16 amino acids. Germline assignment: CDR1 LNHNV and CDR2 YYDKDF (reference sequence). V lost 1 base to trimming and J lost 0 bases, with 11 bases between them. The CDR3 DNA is TGTGCCACCAGCAGAGGGGGGTCTTTGAGCACAGATACGCAGTATTTT. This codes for CATSRGGSLSTDTQYF.

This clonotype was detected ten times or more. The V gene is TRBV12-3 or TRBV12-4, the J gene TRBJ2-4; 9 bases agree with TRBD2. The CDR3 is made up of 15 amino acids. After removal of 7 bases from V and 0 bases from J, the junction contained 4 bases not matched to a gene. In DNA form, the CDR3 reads TGTGCCAGCACCCGCGGGGGGGGAGCCAAAAACATTCAGTACTTC. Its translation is CASTRGGGAKNIQYF.

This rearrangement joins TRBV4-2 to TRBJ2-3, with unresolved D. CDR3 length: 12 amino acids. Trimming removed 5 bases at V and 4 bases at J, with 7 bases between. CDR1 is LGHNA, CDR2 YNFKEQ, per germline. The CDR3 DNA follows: TGTGCCAGCAGCAGAGAGGCAGATACGCAGTATTTT. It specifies CASSREADTQYF.

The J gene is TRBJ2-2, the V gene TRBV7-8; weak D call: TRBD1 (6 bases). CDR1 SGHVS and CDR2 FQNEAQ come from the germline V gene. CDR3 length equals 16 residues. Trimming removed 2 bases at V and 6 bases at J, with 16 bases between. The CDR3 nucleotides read TGTGCCAGCAGCTTACGCGGACAGCTTAACCCCGGGGAGCTGTTTTTT. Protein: CASSLRGQLNPGELFF.

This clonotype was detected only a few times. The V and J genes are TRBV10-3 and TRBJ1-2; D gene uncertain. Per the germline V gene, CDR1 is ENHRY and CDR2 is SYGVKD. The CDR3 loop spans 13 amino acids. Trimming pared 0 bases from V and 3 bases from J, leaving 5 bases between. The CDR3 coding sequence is TGTGCCATCAGTGAGTCGAATGACTATGGCTACACCTTC. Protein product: CAISESNDYGYTF.

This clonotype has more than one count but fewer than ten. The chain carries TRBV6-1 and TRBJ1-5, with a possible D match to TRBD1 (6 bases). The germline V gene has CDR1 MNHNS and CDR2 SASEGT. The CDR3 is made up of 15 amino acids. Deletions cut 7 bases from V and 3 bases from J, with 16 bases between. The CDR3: CASNPDRRTNQPQHF. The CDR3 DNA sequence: TGTGCCAGCAATCCTGACAGGCGGACCAATCAGCCCCAGCATTTT.

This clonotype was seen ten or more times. CDR3 in amino acids: CASSLGYGGVKEKTQYF. The CDR3 bases are TGTGCCAGCAGCTTAGGGTACGGGGGGGTGAAGGAAAAGACGCAGTATTTT. The chain joins TRBV7-2 to TRBJ2-3; 8 bases align to TRBD2. The CDR3 loop spans 17 amino acids. The V gene end was trimmed by 1 base and the J gene end by 9 bases; junction bases not matched to a gene: 15. Per germline, CDR1 SGHTA and CDR2 FQGNSA. The variable domain in full, with the rest retrieved from reference TRBV7-2 and TRBJ2-3, is GAGVSQSPSNKVTEKGKDVELRCDPISGHTALYWYRQSLGQGLEFLIYFQGNSAPDKSGLPSDRFSAERTGGSVSTLTIQRTQQEDSAVYLCASSLGYGGVKEKTQYFGPGTRLTVL.

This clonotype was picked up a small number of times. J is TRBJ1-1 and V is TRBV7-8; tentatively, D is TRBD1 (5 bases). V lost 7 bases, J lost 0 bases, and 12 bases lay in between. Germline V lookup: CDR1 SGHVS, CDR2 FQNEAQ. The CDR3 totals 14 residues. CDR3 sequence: CASKGRTLNTEAFF. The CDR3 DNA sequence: TGTGCCAGCAAGGGGCGGACTCTGAACACTGAAGCTTTCTTT.

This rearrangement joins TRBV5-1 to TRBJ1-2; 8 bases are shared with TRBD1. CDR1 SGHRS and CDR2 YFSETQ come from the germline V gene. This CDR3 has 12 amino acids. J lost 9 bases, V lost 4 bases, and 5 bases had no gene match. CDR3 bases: TGCGCCAGCAGCGAAGGACAGGGACGCTACACCTTC. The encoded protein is CASSEGQGRYTF.

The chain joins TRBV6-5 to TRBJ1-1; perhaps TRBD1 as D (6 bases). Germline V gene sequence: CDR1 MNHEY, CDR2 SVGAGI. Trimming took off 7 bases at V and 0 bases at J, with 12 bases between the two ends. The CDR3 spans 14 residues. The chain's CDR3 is CASTLDSMNTEAFF. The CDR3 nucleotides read TGTGCCAGCACCCTGGACAGCATGAACACTGAAGCTTTCTTT.

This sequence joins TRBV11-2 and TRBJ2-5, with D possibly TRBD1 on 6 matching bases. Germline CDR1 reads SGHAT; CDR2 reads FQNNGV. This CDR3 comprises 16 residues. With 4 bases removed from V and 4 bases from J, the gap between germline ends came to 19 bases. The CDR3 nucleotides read TGTGCCAGCAGCTCTGTCCAGGGCCGAGGGGGAGAGACCCAGTACTTC. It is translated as CASSSVQGRGGETQYF.

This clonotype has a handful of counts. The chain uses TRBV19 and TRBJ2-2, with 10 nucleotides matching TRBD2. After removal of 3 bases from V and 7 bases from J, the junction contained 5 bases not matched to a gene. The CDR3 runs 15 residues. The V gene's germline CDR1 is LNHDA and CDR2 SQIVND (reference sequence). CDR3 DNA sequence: TGTGCCAGTAGTATGAGGACTAGCGGCGGCGGGGAGCTGTTTTTT. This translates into CASSMRTSGGGELFF.

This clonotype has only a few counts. The CDR3 loop is CSPRGGTKNTEAFF. The CDR3 DNA is TGCAGCCCTAGGGGAGGGACTAAGAACACTGAAGCTTTCTTT. The chain combines TRBV29-1 with TRBJ1-1; TRBD1 might be the D (5 bases). Between the trimmed V and J ends, which lost 8 bases and 1 base, there was a span of 17 bases. This CDR3 region has 14 residues. Germline loops: CDR1 SQVTM, CDR2 ANQGSEA.

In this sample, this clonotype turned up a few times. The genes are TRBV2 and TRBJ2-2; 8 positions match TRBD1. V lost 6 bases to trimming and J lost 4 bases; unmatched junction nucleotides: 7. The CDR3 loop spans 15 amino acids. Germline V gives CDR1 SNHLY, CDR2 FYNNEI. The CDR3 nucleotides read TGTGCCAGCAGCGCCGACAGGGGAGCCACCGGGGAGCTGTTTTTT. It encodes CASSADRGATGELFF. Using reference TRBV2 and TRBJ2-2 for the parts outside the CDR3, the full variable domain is EPEVTQTPSHQVTQMGQEVILRCVPISNHLYFYWYRQILGQKVEFLVSFYNNEISEKSEIFDDQFSVERPDGSNFTLKIRSTKLEDSAMYFCASSADRGATGELFFGEGSRLTVL.

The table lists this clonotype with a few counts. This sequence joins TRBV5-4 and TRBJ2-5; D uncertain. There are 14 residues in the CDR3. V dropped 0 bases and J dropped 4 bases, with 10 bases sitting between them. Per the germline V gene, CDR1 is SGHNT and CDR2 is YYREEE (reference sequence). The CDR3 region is CASSLEETSETQYF. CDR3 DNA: TGTGCCAGCAGCTTGGAGGAGACCTCAGAGACCCAGTACTTC.

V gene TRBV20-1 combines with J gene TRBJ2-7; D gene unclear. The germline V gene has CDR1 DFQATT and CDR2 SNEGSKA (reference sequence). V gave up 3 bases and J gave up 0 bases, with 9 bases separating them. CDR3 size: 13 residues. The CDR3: CSASLDHSYEQYF. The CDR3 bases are TGCAGTGCTAGTTTAGACCACTCCTACGAGCAGTACTTC.

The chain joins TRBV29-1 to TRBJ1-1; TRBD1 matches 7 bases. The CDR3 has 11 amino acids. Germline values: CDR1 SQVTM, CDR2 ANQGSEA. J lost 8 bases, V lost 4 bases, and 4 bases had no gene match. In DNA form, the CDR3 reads TGCAGCGTTGCATACAGGGGAGAAGCTTTCTTT. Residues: CSVAYRGEAFF. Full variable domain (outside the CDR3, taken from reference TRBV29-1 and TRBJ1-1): SAVISQKPSRDICQRGTSLTIQCQVDSQVTMMFWYRQQPGQSLTLIATANQGSEATYESGFVIDKFPISRPNLTFSTLTVSNMSPEDSSIYLCSVAYRGEAFFGQGTRLTVV.

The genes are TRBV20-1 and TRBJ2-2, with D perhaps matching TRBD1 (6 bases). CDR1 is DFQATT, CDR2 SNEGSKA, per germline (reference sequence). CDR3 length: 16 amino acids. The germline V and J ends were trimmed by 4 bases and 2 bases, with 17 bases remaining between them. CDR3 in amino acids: CSAIGQLGRNTGELFF. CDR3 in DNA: TGCAGTGCTATTGGACAGTTGGGGAGAAACACCGGGGAGCTGTTTTTT.

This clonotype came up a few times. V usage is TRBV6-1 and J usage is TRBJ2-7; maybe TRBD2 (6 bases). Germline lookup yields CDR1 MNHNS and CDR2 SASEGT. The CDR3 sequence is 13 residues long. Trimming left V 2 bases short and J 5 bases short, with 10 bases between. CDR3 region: CASSETWEDEQYF. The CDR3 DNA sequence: TGTGCCAGCAGTGAAACATGGGAGGACGAGCAGTACTTC.

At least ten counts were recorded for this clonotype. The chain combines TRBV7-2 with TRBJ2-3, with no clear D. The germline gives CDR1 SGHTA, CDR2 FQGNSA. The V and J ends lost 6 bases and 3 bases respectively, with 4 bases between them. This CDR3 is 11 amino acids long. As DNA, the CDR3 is TGTGCCAGCAGTACGACAGATACGCAGTATTTT. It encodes CASSTTDTQYF.